A selection of T cell receptor beta chains follows, all from one sample in a study of blood T cell repertoires in COVID-19. Some clones are missing from TCRdb's copy, which holds only in-frame ones; the method was immunoSEQ multiplex PCR. The table records around 240,000 clones, roughly four fifths of them present only once. The source material was peripheral blood. The receptors were gathered from a woman aged 50 to 60 with acute or convalescent COVID-19. Both conserved end residues are part of each CDR3. A D gene is named only where the DNA matches it firmly. Where a row states a size, it is once, few, many or the class of an expanded clone; other rows omit it.

abundance: NA
v_gene: TRBV5-4
d_gene: NA
j_gene: TRBJ2-7
CDR3aa: CASRSLEVHEQYF
CDR3nt: TGTGCCAGCAGATCCTTGGAGGTACACGAGCAGTACTTC

abundance: NA
v_gene: TRBV5-1
d_gene: TRBD2
j_gene: TRBJ2-1
CDR3aa: CASSSPGLAGHNEQFF
CDR3nt: TGCGCCAGCAGCTCTCCGGGACTAGCGGGCCACAATGAGCAGTTCTTC

abundance: NA
v_gene: TRBV3-1/TRBV3-2
d_gene: TRBD2
j_gene: TRBJ2-7
CDR3aa: CASSRSGRATYEQYF
CDR3nt: TGTGCCAGCAGCCGAAGCGGGAGGGCGACGTACGAGCAGTACTTC

abundance: NA
v_gene: TRBV11-2
d_gene: TRBD1
j_gene: TRBJ1-4
CDR3aa: CASSLGGGQKLFF
CDR3nt: TGTGCCAGCAGCTTAGGTGGGGGACAGAAACTGTTTTTT

abundance: NA
v_gene: TRBV30
d_gene: NA
j_gene: TRBJ1-2
CDR3aa: CAWSAETLARGF
CDR3nt: TGTGCCTGGAGTGCGGAAACATTAGCTCGGGGCTTC

abundance: NA
v_gene: TRBV4-1
d_gene: NA
j_gene: TRBJ1-4
CDR3aa: CASSQTGTLGEKLFF
CDR3nt: TGCGCCAGCAGCCAGACCGGGACACTCGGTGAAAAACTGTTTTTT

abundance: NA
v_gene: TRBV10-3
d_gene: NA
j_gene: TRBJ2-2
CDR3aa: CAIKFAVAGELFF
CDR3nt: TGTGCCATCAAATTCGCGGTTGCCGGGGAGCTGTTTTTT

abundance: NA
v_gene: TRBV19
d_gene: TRBD1
j_gene: TRBJ1-5
CDR3aa: CASSTRTGEYQPQHF
CDR3nt: TGTGCCAGTAGTACGCGGACAGGGGAGTATCAGCCCCAGCATTTT

abundance: NA
v_gene: TRBV4-3
d_gene: TRBD2
j_gene: TRBJ2-2
CDR3aa: CASSQEFTSGATGELFF
CDR3nt: TGCGCCAGCAGCCAAGAATTCACTAGCGGGGCCACCGGGGAGCTGTTTTTT

abundance: few
v_gene: TRBV19
d_gene: TRBD1
j_gene: TRBJ1-2
CDR3aa: CASSHRDSGGYTF
CDR3nt: TGTGCCAGTAGCCACCGGGACAGTGGTGGCTACACCTTC

abundance: NA
v_gene: TRBV19
d_gene: NA
j_gene: TRBJ1-5
CDR3aa: CASSIDRGGNQPQHF
CDR3nt: TGTGCCAGTAGTATAGACCGCGGGGGCAATCAGCCCCAGCATTTT

abundance: NA
v_gene: TRBV7-8
d_gene: TRBD1
j_gene: TRBJ1-2
CDR3aa: CASSSTGLDYTF
CDR3nt: TGTGCCAGCAGCTCGACAGGGCTCGACTACACCTTC

abundance: NA
v_gene: TRBV19
d_gene: NA
j_gene: TRBJ2-7
CDR3aa: CASSNFGSYEQYF
CDR3nt: TGTGCCAGTAGTAATTTTGGGAGCTACGAGCAGTACTTC

abundance: NA
v_gene: TRBV11-3
d_gene: NA
j_gene: TRBJ2-1
CDR3aa: CASSLDRDEQFF
CDR3nt: TGTGCCAGCAGCTTAGACAGGGATGAGCAGTTCTTC

abundance: NA
v_gene: TRBV3-1/TRBV3-2
d_gene: TRBD1
j_gene: TRBJ1-4
CDR3aa: CASSQRQGGSEKLFF
CDR3nt: TGTGCCAGCAGCCAGAGACAGGGGGGCAGTGAAAAACTGTTTTTT

abundance: NA
v_gene: TRBV29-1
d_gene: TRBD1
j_gene: TRBJ2-3
CDR3aa: CSGNRGRGTDTQYF
CDR3nt: TGCAGCGGGAACAGGGGGCGCGGCACAGATACGCAGTATTTT

abundance: NA
v_gene: TRBV13
d_gene: NA
j_gene: TRBJ1-4
CDR3aa: CASSFDRRSEKLFF
CDR3nt: TGTGCCAGCAGCTTTGACCGAAGGAGTGAAAAACTGTTTTTT

abundance: few
v_gene: TRBV29-1
d_gene: NA
j_gene: TRBJ2-1
CDR3aa: CSVPSDRRRDEQFF
CDR3nt: TGCAGCGTGCCCTCGGACCGACGCAGGGATGAGCAGTTCTTC

abundance: NA
v_gene: TRBV6-5
d_gene: NA
j_gene: TRBJ2-2
CDR3aa: CASRDQGLAGELFF
CDR3nt: TGTGCCAGCAGGGATCAGGGGTTGGCCGGGGAGCTGTTTTTT

abundance: NA
v_gene: TRBV28
d_gene: NA
j_gene: TRBJ1-1
CDR3aa: CASSGHPNTEAFF
CDR3nt: TGTGCCAGCAGTGGACACCCGAACACTGAAGCTTTCTTT

abundance: NA
v_gene: TRBV24-1
d_gene: NA
j_gene: TRBJ2-1
CDR3aa: CATEGANNEQFF
CDR3nt: TGTGCCACCGAGGGAGCTAACAATGAGCAGTTCTTC

abundance: NA
v_gene: TRBV5-1
d_gene: NA
j_gene: TRBJ1-2
CDR3aa: CASSLDQGSDYGYTF
CDR3nt: TGCGCCAGCAGCTTGGACCAGGGGTCTGACTATGGCTACACCTTC

abundance: NA
v_gene: TRBV5-4
d_gene: TRBD2
j_gene: TRBJ2-5
CDR3aa: CASSLGGSGRQETQYF
CDR3nt: TGTGCCAGCAGCTTGGGTGGTAGCGGGAGGCAAGAGACCCAGTACTTC

abundance: NA
v_gene: TRBV5-1
d_gene: TRBD1
j_gene: TRBJ2-3
CDR3aa: CASSVRQGSTDTQYF
CDR3nt: TGCGCCAGCAGCGTGAGACAGGGCAGCACAGATACGCAGTATTTT

abundance: once
v_gene: TRBV6-5
d_gene: NA
j_gene: TRBJ2-1
CDR3aa: CASSYAGAPYNEQFF
CDR3nt: TGTGCCAGCAGTTACGCAGGGGCACCCTACAATGAGCAGTTCTTC

abundance: NA
v_gene: TRBV5-1
d_gene: NA
j_gene: TRBJ2-5
CDR3aa: CASSAGQSLTQYF
CDR3nt: TGCGCCAGCAGCGCGGGACAGAGTTTGACCCAGTACTTC

abundance: NA
v_gene: TRBV18
d_gene: TRBD1
j_gene: TRBJ1-1
CDR3aa: CASSRQGDTEAFF
CDR3nt: TGTGCCAGCTCCCGACAGGGAGACACTGAAGCTTTCTTT

abundance: NA
v_gene: TRBV6-5
d_gene: TRBD2
j_gene: TRBJ2-7
CDR3aa: CASSPGLAGRYEQYF
CDR3nt: TGTGCCAGCAGCCCGGGACTAGCGGGAAGGTACGAGCAGTACTTC

abundance: NA
v_gene: TRBV30
d_gene: NA
j_gene: TRBJ2-2
CDR3aa: CACGPTGELFF
CDR3nt: TGTGCCTGTGGGCCGACCGGGGAGCTGTTTTTT

abundance: NA
v_gene: TRBV10-1
d_gene: NA
j_gene: TRBJ2-7
CDR3aa: CASSTSGRGEQYF
CDR3nt: TGCGCCAGCAGCACCTCCGGGAGAGGCGAGCAGTACTTC

abundance: NA
v_gene: TRBV5-4
d_gene: TRBD2
j_gene: TRBJ2-3
CDR3aa: CASSPAAGGGATDTQYF
CDR3nt: TGTGCCAGCAGTCCGGCAGCGGGCGGGGGGGCCACAGATACGCAGTATTTT

abundance: NA
v_gene: TRBV12-3/TRBV12-4
d_gene: NA
j_gene: TRBJ2-3
CDR3aa: CASSRTGRQYF
CDR3nt: TGTGCCAGCAGCCGCACGGGGAGGCAGTATTTT

abundance: NA
v_gene: TRBV4-3
d_gene: TRBD1
j_gene: TRBJ2-7
CDR3aa: CASSQDLYRGAYEQYF
CDR3nt: TGCGCCAGCAGCCAAGATTTGTACAGGGGTGCCTACGAGCAGTACTTC

abundance: once
v_gene: TRBV5-5
d_gene: TRBD1
j_gene: TRBJ1-4
CDR3aa: CASSRQGQSEKLFF
CDR3nt: TGTGCCAGCAGCCGACAGGGGCAATCTGAAAAACTGTTTTTT

abundance: NA
v_gene: TRBV4-2
d_gene: TRBD1
j_gene: TRBJ1-5
CDR3aa: CASSQDSGTGSGQPQHF
CDR3nt: TGTGCCAGCAGCCAAGATTCGGGGACAGGGAGTGGTCAGCCCCAGCATTTT

abundance: NA
v_gene: TRBV27
d_gene: NA
j_gene: TRBJ2-7
CDR3aa: CASSPQDEQYF
CDR3nt: TGTGCCAGCAGCCCCCAGGACGAGCAGTACTTC

abundance: NA
v_gene: TRBV18
d_gene: NA
j_gene: TRBJ2-2
CDR3aa: CASSPFPASPSGELFF
CDR3nt: TGTGCCAGCTCACCCTTTCCAGCTAGCCCTTCTGGGGAGCTGTTTTTT

abundance: NA
v_gene: TRBV27
d_gene: NA
j_gene: TRBJ2-3
CDR3aa: CASSLGPRGDTQYF
CDR3nt: TGTGCCAGCAGTTTGGGCCCCCGGGGAGATACGCAGTATTTT

abundance: NA
v_gene: TRBV5-1
d_gene: NA
j_gene: TRBJ2-4
CDR3aa: CASSLDTVDIQYF
CDR3nt: TGCGCCAGCAGCTTGGACACAGTGGACATTCAGTACTTC

abundance: NA
v_gene: TRBV19
d_gene: NA
j_gene: TRBJ1-4
CDR3aa: CASTLLTGVGEKLFF
CDR3nt: TGTGCCAGTACTCTACTGACAGGCGTTGGGGAAAAACTGTTTTTT

abundance: NA
v_gene: TRBV28
d_gene: TRBD1
j_gene: TRBJ1-5
CDR3aa: CASSGRQGGNQPQHF
CDR3nt: TGTGCCAGCAGTGGAAGACAGGGCGGCAATCAGCCCCAGCATTTT

abundance: NA
v_gene: TRBV2
d_gene: NA
j_gene: TRBJ2-2
CDR3aa: CASSEEHPNTGELFF
CDR3nt: TGTGCCAGCAGTGAAGAACACCCGAACACCGGGGAGCTGTTTTTT

abundance: NA
v_gene: TRBV7-8
d_gene: TRBD1
j_gene: TRBJ1-4
CDR3aa: CASSTNRGRAEKLFF
CDR3nt: TGTGCCAGCAGCACCAACAGGGGTAGGGCTGAAAAACTGTTTTTT

abundance: NA
v_gene: TRBV15
d_gene: TRBD2
j_gene: TRBJ2-5
CDR3aa: CATSMTSGRAQETQYF
CDR3nt: TGTGCCACCAGCATGACTAGCGGGAGGGCCCAAGAGACCCAGTACTTC

abundance: NA
v_gene: TRBV3-1/TRBV3-2
d_gene: NA
j_gene: TRBJ2-1
CDR3aa: CASSQDSAAYNEQFF
CDR3nt: TGTGCCAGCAGCCAAGATAGTGCGGCCTACAATGAGCAGTTCTTC

abundance: once
v_gene: TRBV28
d_gene: NA
j_gene: TRBJ2-3
CDR3aa: CASSLGGASTTDTQYF
CDR3nt: TGTGCCAGCAGTTTGGGAGGCGCGTCAACCACAGATACGCAGTATTTT

abundance: NA
v_gene: TRBV15
d_gene: NA
j_gene: TRBJ2-7
CDR3aa: CATSRDISYEQYF
CDR3nt: TGTGCCACCAGCAGGGACATTTCCTACGAGCAGTACTTC

abundance: NA
v_gene: TRBV9
d_gene: NA
j_gene: TRBJ2-7
CDR3aa: CASSANSGVGEQYF
CDR3nt: TGTGCCAGCAGCGCCAATTCCGGGGTTGGGGAGCAGTACTTC

abundance: NA
v_gene: TRBV9
d_gene: TRBD2
j_gene: TRBJ2-1
CDR3aa: CASIRTSGNRNEQFF
CDR3nt: TGTGCCAGCATCCGGACTAGCGGGAATAGGAATGAGCAGTTCTTC

abundance: NA
v_gene: TRBV28
d_gene: NA
j_gene: TRBJ1-2
CDR3aa: CASTTQGFYGYTF
CDR3nt: TGTGCCAGCACGACACAGGGATTCTATGGCTACACCTTC

abundance: NA
v_gene: TRBV28
d_gene: TRBD1
j_gene: TRBJ2-7
CDR3aa: CASSIGQGHSYEQYF
CDR3nt: TGTGCCAGCAGCATAGGACAGGGTCATTCCTACGAGCAGTACTTC